This T cell receptor (beta chain) was profiled in a study of monozygotic twins with inflammatory bowel disease. This CDR3 region has 15 residues. CDR1 SNHLY and CDR2 FYNNEI come from the germline V gene. TCRdb processed the 5' RACE reads again and assigns one entry to each CDR3 protein, with no DNA. The table lists 330,000 or so distinct CDR3 sequences, with under 2.5% in the top ten. The chain couples TRBV2 to TRBJ2-1; lacking DNA, the TRBD2 call made by TCRdb goes unchecked. The sequence came from a human donor with ulcerative colitis or Crohn's disease, or a healthy co-twin of an affected twin (not recorded which). The sample taken for sequencing was blood. The CDR3 spells CASSLLAGVTGEQFF.